The clone carrying this T cell receptor (beta chain) was counted ten times or more. Its target is not known. Germline CDR1 reads KGHDR; CDR2 reads SFDVKD. V lost 5 bases, J lost 2 bases, and 5 bases lay in between. This CDR3 has 12 residues. Diagnosis relied on clinical symptoms, serum thyroxine and TRAb, thyroid ultrasound and orbital computed tomography. The data were obtained in a study of T cells in Graves' hyperthyroidism and ophthalmopathy. It was RNA transcripts that yielded the amplified TCR beta CDR3 regions. When the TCR CDR3 underwent first-round RT-PCR, the HTBI primer set was used. TCRdb called the multiplex PCR reads again in MiXCR, with one record for every CDR3 protein. This table has about 540,000 distinct CDR3 sequences, 46% appearing once. Notes on the study in general: Most thyroid clonotypes that were expanded above 0.001 also turned up in blood. Through a model of 13 V-J features, ophthalmopathy was separated from stable hyperthyroidism.

The rearrangement links TRBV24-1 to TRBJ1-2; maybe TRBD1 (5 bases). The TCR comes from a woman aged 18-35 years with Graves' hyperthyroidism. The sample consisted of peripheral blood or thyroid tissue (not recorded which). The CDR3 coding sequence is TGTGCCACCAGTGGGGACAACTATGGCTACACCTTC. This encodes CATSGDNYGYTF.